This is a list of T cell receptor beta chains from one sample in a study of blood T cells in healthy people across ages. MiXCR, run by TCRdb on the 5' RACE reads, gives a single entry per CDR3 protein. In the table there are 1,100,000 or so distinct CDR3 sequences, 40% to 50% of which are singletons. Material: blood. These receptors came from a woman between 55 and 75 years old in good health. Both conserved end residues are part of each CDR3. Each record gives: clone size, D gene, V gene, J gene, CDR3 DNA, CDR3 protein. The D gene is left open where the match is weak. A row's size may be missing; if present it is once, few, many or a size class.

NA	NA	TRBV11-2	TRBJ2-5	TGTGCCAGCAGCCCACGGGCAGCGGTGGAGACCCAGTACTTC	CASSPRAAVETQYF
few	TRBD2	TRBV6-2/TRBV6-3	TRBJ2-1	TGTGCCAGCAGTTACCAGTTATCGACTAGCGGGAGTAGGAGTGAGCAGTTCTTC	CASSYQLSTSGSRSEQFF
NA	NA	TRBV24-1	TRBJ2-5	TGTGCCACCAGTGCCGACAGCAAAGAGACCCAGTACTTC	CATSADSKETQYF
once	NA	TRBV7-2	TRBJ1-2	TGTGCCAGCAGCCTCAACCCGACGGTTAGGGTGAGAGGCTACACCTTC	CASSLNPTVRVRGYTF
NA	NA	TRBV24-1	TRBJ2-1	TGTGCCACCAGTGACGGACTAACCGGTGGGGGTGAGCAGTTCTTC	CATSDGLTGGGEQFF
NA	TRBD1	TRBV30	TRBJ2-1	TGTGCCTGGAGTGTAAGGGTCGGGACAGGGGTCTACAATGAGCAGTTCTTC	CAWSVRVGTGVYNEQFF
NA	NA	TRBV25-1	TRBJ1-6	TGTGCCAGCAGTGAATCTTATTCACCCCCCCACTTT	CASSESYSPPHF
few	TRBD1	TRBV4-1	TRBJ2-7	TGCGCCAGCAGCCAAGCGGGGGACAGGGTGACCTACGAGCAGTACTTC	CASSQAGDRVTYEQYF
many	NA	TRBV7-2	TRBJ1-2	TGTGCCAGCAGCTTAGCGGGCTCAACTAACTATGGCTACACCTTC	CASSLAGSTNYGYTF
NA	NA	TRBV12-3/TRBV12-4	TRBJ2-3	TGTGCCCGCAGTTTCATCGTGGGTACCCTAAGCACAGATACGCAGTATTTT	CARSFIVGTLSTDTQYF
NA	TRBD2	TRBV3-1	TRBJ2-7	TGTGCCAGCAGCCTTGGGACTAGCGGGAGCCCTGACGAGCAGTACTTC	CASSLGTSGSPDEQYF
NA	NA	TRBV11-2	TRBJ2-7	TGTGCCAGCAGACCAGAGGGGCGGTACGAGCAGTACTTC	CASRPEGRYEQYF
NA	TRBD2	TRBV15	TRBJ2-3	TGTGCCACCAGCAGCATGGGGGAGGGCCCAGATACGCAGTATTTT	CATSSMGEGPDTQYF
NA	NA	TRBV11-2	TRBJ2-1	TGTGCCAGCAGCCGGATTTGGAGCTCCTACAATGAGCAGTTCTTC	CASSRIWSSYNEQFF
NA	TRBD1	TRBV6-4	TRBJ1-2	TGTGCCAGCACCACCCGACAGGGGGGTGGCTACACCTTC	CASTTRQGGGYTF
NA	NA	TRBV7-2	TRBJ2-5	TGTGCCAGTAGCTCTCGCCGGGACCCAACCCAAGAGACCCAGTACTTC	CASSSRRDPTQETQYF
NA	NA	TRBV7-6	TRBJ1-4	TGTGCCAGCAGCTTAGGACGACAGCCCAATTCCGCAACTAATGAAAAACTGTTTTTT	CASSLGRQPNSATNEKLFF
NA	NA	TRBV7-9	TRBJ2-3	TGTGCCAGCAGATGGATCGGTTCAGATACGCAGTATTTT	CASRWIGSDTQYF
once	NA	TRBV19	TRBJ2-1	TGTGCCAGTAGTATTCTGGCAGACAATGAGCAGTTCTTC	CASSILADNEQFF
few	TRBD2	TRBV25-1	TRBJ2-5	TGTGCCAGCAGTGATTTACTCTCTTGGACTAGCGGGAGGAGGGAGACCCAGTACTTC	CASSDLLSWTSGRRETQYF
many	NA	TRBV12-3/TRBV12-4	TRBJ2-5	TGTGCCAGCAGTTTGAGACAGTCACAAGAGACCCAGTACTTC	CASSLRQSQETQYF
NA	NA	TRBV10-2	TRBJ2-3	TGCGCCAGCAGGGACGGAGGAGATACGCAGTATTTT	CASRDGGDTQYF
few	TRBD1	TRBV10-3	TRBJ2-1	TGTGCCACCACCGGTTCGGGACAGGGTAATGAGCAGTTCTTC	CATTGSGQGNEQFF
few	TRBD1	TRBV6-5	TRBJ2-1	TGTGCCAGCAGTACTGGGACAGGCTACAATGAGCAGTTCTTC	CASSTGTGYNEQFF
many	TRBD2	TRBV28	TRBJ2-3	TGTGCCAGCAGTTTATCCAGCGGGGTCACAGATACGCAGTATTTT	CASSLSSGVTDTQYF
NA	NA	TRBV28	TRBJ1-2	TGTGCCAGCAGTTCCCCGGGAGATTCCAACTATGGCTACACCTTC	CASSSPGDSNYGYTF
NA	NA	TRBV6-2/TRBV6-3	TRBJ2-5	TGTGCCAGCAACTTCAGGGCCCTCCAAGAGACCCAGTACTTC	CASNFRALQETQYF
many	TRBD1	TRBV29-1	TRBJ2-7	TGCAGCGCTCGCCAGGGGGCCTCGCACGAGCAGTACTTC	CSARQGASHEQYF
many	TRBD2	TRBV20-1	TRBJ2-4	TGCAGTGCTAGACCCCCAGAGGCGGGAGGCAAAAACATTCAGTACTTC	CSARPPEAGGKNIQYF
few	NA	TRBV27	TRBJ1-2	TGTGCCAGCAGTTCCCCTCCTTACTATGGCTACACCTTC	CASSSPPYYGYTF
NA	NA	TRBV14	TRBJ2-1	TGTGCCAGCAGCCAACCTAGCGTTAGGGATGAGCAGTTCTTC	CASSQPSVRDEQFF
NA	TRBD1	TRBV20-1	TRBJ2-5	TGCAGTGCTAGAGTTGGGGACAGGAGACAAGAGACCCAGTACTTC	CSARVGDRRQETQYF
NA	TRBD2	TRBV20-1	TRBJ2-1	TGCAGTGCTAGTGCTAGCGGGACCAATGAGCAGTTCTTC	CSASASGTNEQFF
NA	NA	TRBV4-2	TRBJ2-1	TGTGCCAGCAGCCAAGATCGAAGCACAAGTACCCACAATGAGCAGTTCTTC	CASSQDRSTSTHNEQFF
NA	TRBD1	TRBV27	TRBJ2-7	TGTGCCACCAAGGACAGGGACTACGAGCAGTACTTC	CATKDRDYEQYF
NA	NA	TRBV28	TRBJ2-3	TGTGCCAGCAGTTTGACAGGCGGCGGAGAAGATACGCAGTATTTT	CASSLTGGGEDTQYF
NA	TRBD2	TRBV20-1	TRBJ2-1	TGCAGTGCTAGTGGGAGCGGGAAGGTTTTCGAGCAGTTCTTC	CSASGSGKVFEQFF
NA	TRBD1	TRBV6-2/TRBV6-3	TRBJ2-1	TGTGCCAGCAGGCCCGGGACAGGGGGTTACAATGAGCAGTTCTTC	CASRPGTGGYNEQFF
NA	TRBD1	TRBV9	TRBJ2-5	TGTGCCAGCAGCGTAGAAGGGGGCCTGTACCAAGAGACCCAGTACTTC	CASSVEGGLYQETQYF
few	TRBD2	TRBV7-3	TRBJ2-3	TGTGCCAGCAGCTCTAGCGGGAGGAGCACAGATACGCAGTATTTT	CASSSSGRSTDTQYF
few	TRBD1	TRBV2	TRBJ2-2	TGTGCCAGCAGTCCGACAGGGGGGGACACCGGGGAGCTGTTTTTT	CASSPTGGDTGELFF
few	TRBD2	TRBV20-1	TRBJ2-3	TGCAGTGCTAGATTCCTCTTTGCGGGAGGGAATACGCAGTATTTT	CSARFLFAGGNTQYF